These 21 T cell receptor beta chains were sequenced from one sample in a study of blood T cell repertoires in COVID-19. The data were produced by immunoSEQ multiplex PCR, yet TCRdb's version contains in-frame clones alone and is incomplete. Altogether about 340,000 clones are present, about four fifths being singletons, with the ten largest covering approximately 3.1%. The specimen sequenced was peripheral blood. The source is a young man with active or convalescent COVID-19.

CDR3 residues: CATSAGTYSVGYTF. CDR3 nucleotide sequence: TGTGCCACCAGTGCCGGGACTTATAGTGTTGGCTACACCTTC. J is TRBJ1-2 and V is TRBV24-1; a possible D gene is TRBD1 (5 bases). The germline V and J ends were trimmed by 5 bases and 7 bases, with 16 bases remaining between them. Germline V gene lookup returns CDR1 KGHDR and CDR2 SFDVKD. The CDR3 length is 14 residues.

The CDR3 here is CASSLGSQETQYF. CDR3 DNA sequence: TGTGCCAGCAGTTTGGGCAGTCAAGAGACCCAGTACTTC. This chain connects TRBV6-2 or TRBV6-3 to TRBJ2-5; the D is unclear. The CDR3 consists of 13 residues. The germline V gene has CDR1 MNHEY and CDR2 SVGEGT. The V gene lost 4 bases and the J gene lost 2 bases, with 8 bases spanning the gap.

J is TRBJ1-1 and V is TRBV23-1; TRBD1 matches 9 bases. TRBV23-1 has ORF status, its function being uncertain. The junction had 5 bases not matched to a gene; V was cut back by 4 bases and J by 5 bases. The CDR3 spans 14 residues. This chain's CDR3 is CASSPGGQGTEAFF. In nucleotides, the CDR3 is TGCGCCAGCAGTCCGGGGGGACAGGGAACTGAAGCTTTCTTT.

The V and J genes are TRBV14 and TRBJ2-7; D possibly corresponds to TRBD2 (5 bases). V lost 1 base and J lost 2, with 15 bases in between. The CDR3 runs 16 residues. The germline CDR1 and CDR2 sequences are SGHDN and FVKESK. CDR3 region: CASSQGWRARAYEQYF. The CDR3, as DNA: TGTGCCAGCAGCCAAGGATGGCGGGCGCGCGCCTACGAGCAGTACTTC.

The V and J genes are TRBV6-5 and TRBJ2-7, with D perhaps matching TRBD1 (5 bases). This CDR3 comprises 12 residues. Trimming took 6 bases from V and 0 from J, leaving 6 bases between them. Germline V gives CDR1 MNHEY, CDR2 SVGAGI. The CDR3 region is CASSRVSYEQYF. DNA for the CDR3: TGTGCCAGCAGCAGGGTCTCCTACGAGCAGTACTTC.

This rearrangement joins TRBV7-2 to TRBJ1-5; no definite D call. V gave up 2 bases and J gave up 5 bases, with 4 bases separating them. The CDR3 loop spans 12 amino acids. Germline loops: CDR1 SGHTA, CDR2 FQGNSA. CDR3 sequence (DNA): TGTGCCAGCAGCTTACTCTATCAGCCCCAGCATTTT. Its protein product is CASSLLYQPQHF.

J is TRBJ1-3 and V is TRBV24-1; no clear D. The V gene's germline CDR1 is KGHDR and CDR2 SFDVKD. V was cut by 7 bases and J by 7 bases, with 10 bases left in between. CDR3 length equals 12 residues. The CDR3 protein is CATREDLNTIYF. In DNA, the CDR3 is TGTGCCACCAGAGAAGACTTGAACACCATATATTTT.

The chain carries TRBV18 and TRBJ1-1; the D is unclear. The V gene's germline CDR1 is KGHSH and CDR2 LQKENI. This CDR3 is built from 14 residues. V was trimmed by 2 bases and J by 1 base, leaving 8 bases between them. This chain's CDR3 is CASSPAGRNTEAFF. The CDR3, as DNA: TGTGCCAGCTCACCAGCGGGTCGGAACACTGAAGCTTTCTTT.

A note on this clone: Within the sample, other DNA sequences also encode this same CDR3. This chain uses TRBV5-4 with TRBJ2-7; the match to TRBD1 covers 9 bases. The trim removed 5 bases at V and 0 bases at J, leaving 6 bases unmatched. Germline CDR1 and CDR2: SGHNT and YYREEE (reference sequence). The CDR3 has 15 residues. The CDR3 nucleotides read TGTGCCAGCAGTCTCGACAGGGGGAGCTCCTACGAGCAGTACTTC. Translated, it gives CASSLDRGSSYEQYF.

This clone occurred once. The CDR3 sequence is CASSRQGSEKLFF. DNA of the CDR3: TGCGCCAGCAGCCGTCAGGGTTCTGAAAAACTGTTTTTT. This chain connects TRBV5-1 to TRBJ1-4; TRBD1 might be the D (5 bases). This CDR3 is built from 13 residues. Germline V CDR1 and CDR2: SGHRS, YFSETQ. Trimming shortened V by 4 bases and J by 7 bases, and 11 bases separated the two germline ends.

The chain employs TRBV6-2 or TRBV6-3 and TRBJ2-7; a weak D match, TRBD1 (5 bases). Trimming removed 2 bases from V and 3 bases from J, with 11 bases in between. CDR1 MNHEY and CDR2 SVGEGT come from the germline V gene. This CDR3 has 14 residues. As DNA, the CDR3 is TGTGCCAGCAGTTACGCGGACACAGTCTACGAGCAGTACTTC. As protein: CASSYADTVYEQYF.

The gene calls are TRBV2 and TRBJ2-2; D is unclear. The V gene lost 6 bases and the J gene lost 0 bases, with 8 bases spanning the gap. This CDR3 has 14 residues. Germline assignment: CDR1 SNHLY and CDR2 FYNNEI. The CDR3 sequence is CASSVRANTGELFF. DNA for the CDR3: TGTGCCAGCAGCGTGAGAGCGAACACCGGGGAGCTGTTTTTT.

The chain uses TRBV24-1 and TRBJ1-4; 9 nucleotides agree with TRBD1. The CDR3 length is 16 residues. Trimming took 12 bases from V and 8 from J; bases not matched to a gene: 18. Germline V gene data show CDR1 as KGHDR and CDR2 as SFDVKD. CDR3 loop: CAYSGTGMARGEKLFF. DNA of the CDR3: TGTGCCTACTCCGGGACAGGGATGGCGAGAGGAGAAAAACTGTTTTTT.

V is TRBV28 and J is TRBJ1-5, with TRBD1 matching over 7 bases. The CDR3 sequence is 15 residues long. CDR1 is MDHEN, CDR2 SYDVKM, per germline. Trimming removed 3 bases from V and 3 bases from J; junction bases left unmatched: 5. As DNA, the CDR3 is TGTGCCAGCAGTTTGTTACAGGGGCCCAATCAGCCCCAGCATTTT. Translating it yields CASSLLQGPNQPQHF.

The chain is built from TRBV27 and TRBJ2-7, with D unclear. This CDR3 is 13 amino acids long. Germline assignment: CDR1 MNHEY and CDR2 SMNVEV (reference sequence). The V end lost 5 bases, the J end lost 0 bases, and 8 bases lay between the germline ends. The CDR3 sequence is CASSIRVSYEQYF. In DNA form, the CDR3 reads TGTGCCAGCAGTATCCGAGTCTCCTACGAGCAGTACTTC.

This clone showed up just once. The rearrangement joins TRBV10-2 to TRBJ1-5; 9 nucleotides agree with TRBD1. This CDR3 has 15 residues. V was clipped by 6 bases and J by 6 bases; unmatched bases: 9. Germline assignment: CDR1 WSHSY and CDR2 SAAADI. The DNA for the CDR3 is TGCGCCAGCAGGGATACAGGGGGCGCAGGTCAGCCCCAGCATTTT. Its protein product is CASRDTGGAGQPQHF.

This chain uses TRBV5-1 with TRBJ1-3; D gene unclear. CDR3 size: 14 residues. Germline V gene data show CDR1 as SGHRS and CDR2 as YFSETQ. With 4 bases removed from V and 0 bases from J, the gap between germline ends came to 8 bases. CDR3: CASSPEASGNTIYF. CDR3 sequence (DNA): TGCGCCAGCAGCCCGGAGGCCTCTGGAAACACCATATATTTT.

V gene TRBV7-8 combines with J gene TRBJ2-3; 12 bases align to TRBD2. V lost 6 bases and J lost 6; bases outside the gene matches: 7. Germline CDR1 reads SGHVS; CDR2 reads FQNEAQ. This CDR3 is built from 15 residues. The CDR3, as DNA: TGTGCCAGCAGATTACTAGCGGGAGGAGGGGATACGCAGTATTTT. It codes for CASRLLAGGGDTQYF.

The chain combines TRBV5-8 with TRBJ2-5, with 13 bases lining up with TRBD2. The germline CDR1 and CDR2 sequences are SGHTS and YDEGEE. CDR3 length: 15 residues. The V segment lost 4 bases and the J segment 4 bases; nucleotides outside the gene matches: 4. The CDR3 DNA sequence: TGTGCCAGCAGCCAACTAGCGGGGGGGGCAGAGACCCAGTACTTC. It is translated as CASSQLAGGAETQYF.

This clone appeared a few times. The rearrangement uses TRBV4-3 and TRBJ1-1; 7 nucleotides agree with TRBD1. This CDR3 spans 17 amino acids. Germline lookup yields CDR1 LGHNA and CDR2 YSLEER. The J segment lost 0 bases and the V segment lost 0 bases, leaving 7 bases of the junction unmatched. For the CDR3, the DNA is TGCGCCAGCAGCCAAGACGTACGGGGACAGCTGAACACTGAAGCTTTCTTT. Protein sequence: CASSQDVRGQLNTEAFF.

This sequence joins TRBV19 and TRBJ1-1, with 9 positions matching TRBD1. J gave up 1 base and V 9 bases, and 9 bases lay outside the gene matches. The V gene's germline CDR1 is LNHDA and CDR2 SQIVND (reference sequence). The CDR3 is made up of 15 amino acids. CDR3 bases: TGTGCCAGCGCCGATACAGGGGGCGGGAACACTGAAGCTTTCTTT. As protein: CASADTGGGNTEAFF.